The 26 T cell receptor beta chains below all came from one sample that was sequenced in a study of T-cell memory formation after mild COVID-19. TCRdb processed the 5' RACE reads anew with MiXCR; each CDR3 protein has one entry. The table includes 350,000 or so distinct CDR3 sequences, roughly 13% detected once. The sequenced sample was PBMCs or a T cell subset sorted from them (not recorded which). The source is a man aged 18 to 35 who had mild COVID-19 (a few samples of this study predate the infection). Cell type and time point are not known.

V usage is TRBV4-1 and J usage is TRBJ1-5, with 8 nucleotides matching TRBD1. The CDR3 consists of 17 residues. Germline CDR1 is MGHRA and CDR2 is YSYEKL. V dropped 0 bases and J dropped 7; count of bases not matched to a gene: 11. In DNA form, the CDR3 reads TGCGCCAGCAGCCAAGATGCGTCCCCAGGGGGCCGGCAGCCCCAGCATTTT. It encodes CASSQDASPGGRQPQHF.

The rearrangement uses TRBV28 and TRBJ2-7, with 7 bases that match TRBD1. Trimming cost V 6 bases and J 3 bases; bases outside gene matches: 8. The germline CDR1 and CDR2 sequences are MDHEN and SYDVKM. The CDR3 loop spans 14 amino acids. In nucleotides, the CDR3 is TGTGCCAGCAGGTCCGGGACAGACATCTACGAGCAGTACGTC. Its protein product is CASRSGTDIYEQYV.

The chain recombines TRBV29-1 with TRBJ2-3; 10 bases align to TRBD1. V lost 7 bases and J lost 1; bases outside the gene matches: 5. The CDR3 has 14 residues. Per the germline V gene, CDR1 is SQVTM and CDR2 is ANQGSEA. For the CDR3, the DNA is TGCAGCGCGACCGGGACAGGGGGCACAGATACGCAGTATTTT. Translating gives CSATGTGGTDTQYF.

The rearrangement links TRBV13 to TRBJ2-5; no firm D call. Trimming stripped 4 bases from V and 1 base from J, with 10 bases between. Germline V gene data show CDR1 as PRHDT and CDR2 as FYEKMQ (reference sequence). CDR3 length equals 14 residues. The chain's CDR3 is CASSSYLVQETQYF. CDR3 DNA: TGTGCCAGCAGCTCATATCTGGTCCAAGAGACCCAGTACTTC. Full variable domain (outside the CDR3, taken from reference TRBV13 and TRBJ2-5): AAGVIQSPRHLIKEKRETATLKCYPIPRHDTVYWYQQGPGQDPQFLISFYEKMQSDKGSIPDRFSAQQFSDYHSELNMSSLELGDSALYFCASSSYLVQETQYFGPGTRLLVL.

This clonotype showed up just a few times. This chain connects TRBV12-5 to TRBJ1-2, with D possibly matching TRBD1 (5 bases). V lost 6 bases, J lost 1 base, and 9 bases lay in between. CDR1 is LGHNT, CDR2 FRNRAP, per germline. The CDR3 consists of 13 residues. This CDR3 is CASGPRGNYGYTF. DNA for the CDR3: TGTGCTAGTGGGCCTAGGGGTAACTATGGCTACACCTTC.

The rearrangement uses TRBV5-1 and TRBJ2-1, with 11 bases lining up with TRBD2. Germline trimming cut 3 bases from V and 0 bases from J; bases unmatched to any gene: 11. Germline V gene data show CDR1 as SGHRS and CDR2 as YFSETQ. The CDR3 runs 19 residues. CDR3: CASSSLTSGGFASYNEQFF. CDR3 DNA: TGCGCCAGCAGCTCCCTAACTAGCGGGGGTTTTGCCTCCTACAATGAGCAGTTCTTC.

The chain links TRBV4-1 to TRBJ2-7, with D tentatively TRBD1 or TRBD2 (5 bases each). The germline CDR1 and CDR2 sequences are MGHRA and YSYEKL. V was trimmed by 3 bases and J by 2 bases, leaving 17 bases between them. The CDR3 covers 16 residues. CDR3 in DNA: TGCGCCAGCAGCCACAAGGGTCGGGGCTGGGCCTACGAGCAGTACTTC. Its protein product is CASSHKGRGWAYEQYF.

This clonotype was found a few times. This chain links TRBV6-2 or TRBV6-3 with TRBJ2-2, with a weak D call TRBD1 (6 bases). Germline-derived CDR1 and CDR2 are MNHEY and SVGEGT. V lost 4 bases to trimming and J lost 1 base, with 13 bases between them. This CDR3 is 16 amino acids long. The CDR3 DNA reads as TGTGCCAGCAGTTCCATATCGACAGGGAACACCGGGGAGCTGTTTTTT. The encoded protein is CASSSISTGNTGELFF.

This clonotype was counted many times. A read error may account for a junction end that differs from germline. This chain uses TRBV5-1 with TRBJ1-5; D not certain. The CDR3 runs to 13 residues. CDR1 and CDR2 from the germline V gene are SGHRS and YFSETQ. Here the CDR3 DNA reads TGTGCCAGCAGCTTAGACGGGAATCAGCCCCAGCATTTT. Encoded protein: CASSLDGNQPQHF. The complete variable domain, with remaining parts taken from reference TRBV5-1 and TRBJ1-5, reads KAGVTQTPRYLIKTRGQQVTLSCSPISGHRSVSWYQQTPGQGLQFLFEYFSETQRNKGNFPGRFSGRQFSNSRSEMNVSTLELGDSALYLCASSLDGNQPQHFGDGTRLSIL.

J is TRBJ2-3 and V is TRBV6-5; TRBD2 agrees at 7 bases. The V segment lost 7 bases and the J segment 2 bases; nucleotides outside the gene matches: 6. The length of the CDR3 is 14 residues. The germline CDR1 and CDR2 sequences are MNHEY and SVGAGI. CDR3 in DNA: TGTGCCAGCACCGCCGGGGGGATCACAGATACGCAGTATTTT. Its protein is CASTAGGITDTQYF.

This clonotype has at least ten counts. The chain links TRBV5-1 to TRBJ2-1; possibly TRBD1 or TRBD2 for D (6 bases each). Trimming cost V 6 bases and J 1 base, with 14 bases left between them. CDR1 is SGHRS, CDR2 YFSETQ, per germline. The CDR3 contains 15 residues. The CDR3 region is CASTEGGRSYNEQFF. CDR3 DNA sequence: TGCGCCAGCACCGAAGGGGGGAGGTCCTACAATGAGCAGTTCTTC.

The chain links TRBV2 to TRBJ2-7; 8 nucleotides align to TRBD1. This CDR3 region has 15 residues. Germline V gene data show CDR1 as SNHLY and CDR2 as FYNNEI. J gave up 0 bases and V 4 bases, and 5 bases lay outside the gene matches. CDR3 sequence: CASSVDRESSYEQYF. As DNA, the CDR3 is TGTGCCAGCAGTGTGGACAGGGAGAGCTCCTACGAGCAGTACTTC.

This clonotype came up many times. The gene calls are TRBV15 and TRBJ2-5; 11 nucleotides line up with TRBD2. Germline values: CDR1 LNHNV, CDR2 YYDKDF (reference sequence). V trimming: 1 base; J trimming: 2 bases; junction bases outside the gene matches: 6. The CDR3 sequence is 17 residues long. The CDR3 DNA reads TGTGCCACCAGCAGAGGGAAGTGGACTAGCGGGCAAGAGACCCAGTACTTC. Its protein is CATSRGKWTSGQETQYF.

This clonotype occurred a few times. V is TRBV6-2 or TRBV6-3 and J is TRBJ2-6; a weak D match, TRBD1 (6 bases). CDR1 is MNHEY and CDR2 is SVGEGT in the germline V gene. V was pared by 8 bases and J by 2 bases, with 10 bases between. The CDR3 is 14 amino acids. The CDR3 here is CASDWGPGANVLTF. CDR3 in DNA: TGTGCCAGCGATTGGGGGCCTGGGGCCAACGTCCTGACTTTC.

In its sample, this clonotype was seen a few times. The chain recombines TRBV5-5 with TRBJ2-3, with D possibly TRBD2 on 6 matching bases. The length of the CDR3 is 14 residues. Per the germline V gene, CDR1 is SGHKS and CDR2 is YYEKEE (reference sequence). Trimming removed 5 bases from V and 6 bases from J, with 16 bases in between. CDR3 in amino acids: CASRAGLSTDTQYF. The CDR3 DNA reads TGTGCCAGCAGGGCGGGGCTTTCGACGGATACGCAGTATTTT.

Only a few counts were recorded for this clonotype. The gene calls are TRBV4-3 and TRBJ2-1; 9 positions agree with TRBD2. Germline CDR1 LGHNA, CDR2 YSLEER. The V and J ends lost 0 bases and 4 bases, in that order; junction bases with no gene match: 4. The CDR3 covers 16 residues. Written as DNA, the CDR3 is TGCGCCAGCAGCCAAGATAGCGGGGGAACATACAATGAGCAGTTCTTC. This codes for CASSQDSGGTYNEQFF.

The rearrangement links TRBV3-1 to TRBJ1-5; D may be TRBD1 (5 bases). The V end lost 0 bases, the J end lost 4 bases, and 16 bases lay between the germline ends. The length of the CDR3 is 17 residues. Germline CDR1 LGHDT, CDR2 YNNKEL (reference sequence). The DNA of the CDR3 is TGTGCCAGCAGCCAAGAAATCTCCGGGACGGTGAATCAGCCCCAGCATTTT. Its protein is CASSQEISGTVNQPQHF.

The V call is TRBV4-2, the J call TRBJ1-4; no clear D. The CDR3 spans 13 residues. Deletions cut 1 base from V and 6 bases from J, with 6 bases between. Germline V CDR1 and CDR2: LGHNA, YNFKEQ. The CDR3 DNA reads TGTGCCAGCAGCCAAGGGGCTGATGAAAAACTGTTTTTT. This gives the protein CASSQGADEKLFF.

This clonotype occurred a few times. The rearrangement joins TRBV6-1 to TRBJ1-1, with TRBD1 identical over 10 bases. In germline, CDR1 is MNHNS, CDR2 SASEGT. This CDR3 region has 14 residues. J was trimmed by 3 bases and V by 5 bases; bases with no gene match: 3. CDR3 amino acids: CASSKDRGDTEAFF. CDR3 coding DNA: TGTGCCAGCAGTAAGGACAGGGGGGACACTGAAGCTTTCTTT.

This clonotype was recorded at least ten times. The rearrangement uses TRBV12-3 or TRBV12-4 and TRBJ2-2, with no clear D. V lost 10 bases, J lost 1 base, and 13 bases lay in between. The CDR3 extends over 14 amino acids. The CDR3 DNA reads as TGTGCCACGCGTAGCTGGGGGAACACCGGGGAGCTGTTTTTT. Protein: CATRSWGNTGELFF.

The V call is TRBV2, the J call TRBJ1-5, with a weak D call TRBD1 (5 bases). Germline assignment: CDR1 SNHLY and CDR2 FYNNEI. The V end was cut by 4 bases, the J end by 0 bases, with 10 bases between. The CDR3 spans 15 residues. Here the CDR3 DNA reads TGTGCCAGCAGTGCCCGTGGGGGTAGCAATCAGCCCCAGCATTTT. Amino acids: CASSARGGSNQPQHF.

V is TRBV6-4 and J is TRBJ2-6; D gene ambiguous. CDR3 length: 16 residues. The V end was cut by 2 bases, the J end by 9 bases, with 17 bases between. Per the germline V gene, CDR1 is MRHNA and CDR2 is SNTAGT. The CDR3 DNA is TGTGCCAGCAGTGACGTAACAGCCTTTGAGGTCAACGTCCTGACTTTC. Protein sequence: CASSDVTAFEVNVLTF.

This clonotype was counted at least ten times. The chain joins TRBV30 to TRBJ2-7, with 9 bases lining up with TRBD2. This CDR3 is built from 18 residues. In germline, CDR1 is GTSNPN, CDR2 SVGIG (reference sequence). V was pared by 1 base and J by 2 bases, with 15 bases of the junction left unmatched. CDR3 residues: CAWSGGMNKRGATYEQYF. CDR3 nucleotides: TGTGCCTGGAGTGGAGGGATGAACAAGCGGGGGGCTACCTACGAGCAGTACTTC.

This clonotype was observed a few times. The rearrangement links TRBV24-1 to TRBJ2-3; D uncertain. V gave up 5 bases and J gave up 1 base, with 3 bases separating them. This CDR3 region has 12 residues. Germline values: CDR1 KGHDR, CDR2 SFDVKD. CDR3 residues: CATSAGTDTQYF. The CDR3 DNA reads TGTGCCACCAGTGCCGGCACAGATACGCAGTATTTT.

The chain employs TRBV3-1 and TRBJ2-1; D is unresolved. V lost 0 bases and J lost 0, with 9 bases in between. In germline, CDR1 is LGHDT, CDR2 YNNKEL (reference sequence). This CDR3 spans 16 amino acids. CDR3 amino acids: CASSQDIQSSYNEQFF. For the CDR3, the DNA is TGTGCCAGCAGCCAAGATATCCAGAGCTCCTACAATGAGCAGTTCTTC.

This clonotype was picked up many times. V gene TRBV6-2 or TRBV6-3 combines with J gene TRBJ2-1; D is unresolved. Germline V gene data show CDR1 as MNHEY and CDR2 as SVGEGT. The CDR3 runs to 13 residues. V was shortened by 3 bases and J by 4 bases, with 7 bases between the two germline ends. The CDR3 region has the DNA TGTGCCAGCAGTTATGAAGGTTACAATGAGCAGTTCTTC. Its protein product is CASSYEGYNEQFF.